This is a list of T cell receptor beta chains from one sample in a study of cytomegalovirus exposure and HLA in healthy donors. The repertoire was sequenced with immunoSEQ multiplex PCR; TCRdb's copy has only in-frame clones and lacks some. The sample includes 110,000 to 150,000 clones, roughly 80% of them seen just once. The sample taken for sequencing was PBMCs. Source of these receptors: a female donor in good health and CMV-seronegative. Both conserved end residues are part of each CDR3. D genes are given only for firm matches. Size is omitted from some rows. Given values are once, few, many or a class for expanded clones.

>TRBD1|NA|TRBV9|TRBJ1-5
TGTGCCAGCAGCCCGGGACAGTCAAATCAGCCCCAGCATTTT
CASSPGQSNQPQHF
>NA|NA|TRBV14|TRBJ1-2
TGTGCCAGCAGCCAAGATTATAACTATGGCTACACCTTC
CASSQDYNYGYTF
>NA|once|TRBV9|TRBJ2-5
TGTGCCAGCAGCGATGGAACAGACCAAGAGACCCAGTACTTC
CASSDGTDQETQYF
>NA|few|TRBV6-5|TRBJ1-1
TGTGCCAGCAGTTCGGACACTCGGATTGAAGCTTTCTTT
CASSSDTRIEAFF
>NA|NA|TRBV5-1|TRBJ2-6
TGCGCCAGCAGCTTGGATCAGTATAGCTCCTCTGGGGCCAACGTCCTGACTTTC
CASSLDQYSSSGANVLTF
>TRBD1|NA|TRBV29-1|TRBJ2-7
TGCAGCGTTACTGGGACAGGGGGGGAGCAGTACTTC
CSVTGTGGEQYF
>TRBD2|NA|TRBV5-1|TRBJ2-7
TGCGCCAGTTTCTCCGGGACTAGCGCAACCTACGAGCAGTACTTC
CASFSGTSATYEQYF
>TRBD1|NA|TRBV13|TRBJ2-7
TGTGCCAGCAGCCACCGGTCAGGGGGCACCTACGAGCAGTACTTC
CASSHRSGGTYEQYF
>NA|few|TRBV2|TRBJ2-7
TGTGCCACCCAGTGGGCAGGTACCTACGAGCAGTACTTC
CATQWAGTYEQYF
>NA|NA|TRBV18|TRBJ2-1
TGTGCCAGCTCACCAGATATCCAGGGCTCCTACAATGAGCAGTTCTTC
CASSPDIQGSYNEQFF
>TRBD2|NA|TRBV10-3|TRBJ2-7
TGTGCCACCCGGACTAGCGGGGACGAGCAGTACTTC
CATRTSGDEQYF
>TRBD2|NA|TRBV5-1|TRBJ2-3
TGCGCCAGCAGTCACAGAGGAGCGGGAGGGCCGTCTAAGGCGGGAATTGATACGCAGTATTTT
CASSHRGAGGPSKAGIDTQYF
>TRBD1|once|TRBV6-5|TRBJ2-1
TGTGCCAGCAGTTATACAGGGGGTAATGAGCAGTTCTTC
CASSYTGGNEQFF
>NA|NA|TRBV7-2|TRBJ1-4
TGTGCCAGCAGCTTAGTCGGGGGAAACGAAAAACTGTTTTTT
CASSLVGGNEKLFF
>TRBD1|NA|TRBV5-6|TRBJ2-7
TGTGCCAGCAGGATATCAGGGGGCCCCTACGAGCAGTACTTC
CASRISGGPYEQYF
>TRBD1|NA|TRBV6-1|TRBJ2-1
TGTGCCAGCAGTGAATACGGGACAGGGCTCAATGAGCAGTTCTTC
CASSEYGTGLNEQFF
>NA|once|TRBV11-3|TRBJ1-2
TGTGCCAGCAGCACGCTGAGACAGTCGTCCTATGGCTACACCTTC
CASSTLRQSSYGYTF
>NA|NA|TRBV30|TRBJ1-2
TGTGCCTGGCAGGGCACTAACTATGGCTACACCTTC
CAWQGTNYGYTF
>NA|NA|TRBV10-1|TRBJ1-2
TGCGCCAGCAGTGAGTCGGGGAGTTATGGCTACACCTTC
CASSESGSYGYTF
>NA|NA|TRBV28|TRBJ2-5
TGTGCCAGCAGTCCCCCAGGGAGGGAGACCCAGTACTTC
CASSPPGRETQYF
>NA|NA|TRBV6-6|TRBJ2-7
TGTGCCAGCGTTGGAGGCGAGCAGTACTTC
CASVGGEQYF
>TRBD2|NA|TRBV5-1|TRBJ2-1
TGCGCCAGCAGCTCCCCCGGGACTAGCGGGAGCGGCGATGAGCAGTTCTTC
CASSSPGTSGSGDEQFF
>TRBD2|NA|TRBV4-2|TRBJ2-7
TGTGCCAGCAGCCAAGTTGAAAGGACTAGCGGGAGGGCCCCCTACGAGCAGTACTTC
CASSQVERTSGRAPYEQYF
>TRBD2|NA|TRBV27|TRBJ2-7
TGTGCCAGCAGTTTTTTAGAGACTAGCGGGACAGTAGAGCAGTACTTC
CASSFLETSGTVEQYF
>NA|NA|TRBV6-5|TRBJ1-5
TGTGCCAGCAACGACAAGCCCAATCAGCCCCAGCATTTT
CASNDKPNQPQHF
>NA|NA|TRBV19|TRBJ2-7
TGTGCCAGTAGTGCCCACACTAACAGCGGGCCTTACGAGCAGTACTTC
CASSAHTNSGPYEQYF
>NA|once|TRBV28|TRBJ1-1
TGTGCCAGCAGTTTCTTAGGGGAAAGCACTGAAGCTTTCTTT
CASSFLGESTEAFF
>NA|NA|TRBV19|TRBJ1-5
TGTGCCAGTAGGGCAGGCGACGGTGGCAATCAGCCCCAGCATTTT
CASRAGDGGNQPQHF
>TRBD1|NA|TRBV4-2|TRBJ2-1
TGTGCCAGCAGCCAAAGGACAGGGGAGGTTGAGCAGTTCTTC
CASSQRTGEVEQFF
>NA|NA|TRBV5-5|TRBJ2-7
TGTGCCAGCAGCTTGGACTGGAGCGAGCAGTACTTC
CASSLDWSEQYF
>TRBD1|NA|TRBV11-3|TRBJ1-4
TGTGCCAGCAGCTTACTTTCGATCGGGACAGGGTCGTCAGCTAATGAAAAACTGTTTTTT
CASSLLSIGTGSSANEKLFF
>NA|once|TRBV11-1|TRBJ1-2
TGTGCCAGCAGCTTAGTCGGACAGCCTAACTATGGCTACACCTTC
CASSLVGQPNYGYTF
>NA|NA|TRBV2|TRBJ2-7
TGTGCCAGCAGCAAGGCGGCAGAGATCTACGAGCAGTACTTC
CASSKAAEIYEQYF
>NA|NA|TRBV7-9|TRBJ1-2
TGTGCCAGCAGCTCGGAGGGGAACACCTTC
CASSSEGNTF
>TRBD2|many|TRBV7-3|TRBJ2-1
TGTGCCAGCAGCTTAACACTAGCGGGGGGGAGCTCCTACAATGAGCAGTTCTTC
CASSLTLAGGSSYNEQFF
>NA|NA|TRBV10-2|TRBJ2-7
TGCGCCAGCAGTCAATCACAGGAGCAGCAGTACTTC
CASSQSQEQQYF
>NA|few|TRBV29-1|TRBJ1-1
TGCAGCGGGCAGATGAACACTGAAGCTTTCTTT
CSGQMNTEAFF
>NA|NA|TRBV9|TRBJ1-1
TGTGCCAGCAGCGGTCACAGGGAGGGGGCTTTCTTT
CASSGHREGAFF
>NA|once|TRBV30|TRBJ2-3
TGTGCCTGGAGTGTAAATGGGGGGTCAGATACGCAGTATTTT
CAWSVNGGSDTQYF
>TRBD1|NA|TRBV15|TRBJ2-5
TGTGCCACCAGCAGAGCAACAGGGGGTGGGAAAAAGACCCAGTACTTC
CATSRATGGGKKTQYF
>NA|NA|TRBV9|TRBJ2-2
TGTGCCAGCAGCGCCCAGTTCGGGACACTAAACACCGGGGAGCTGTTTTTT
CASSAQFGTLNTGELFF
>NA|NA|TRBV28|TRBJ2-5
TGTGCCAGCTCCAACGCGATGACCCAGTACTTC
CASSNAMTQYF
>TRBD1|few|TRBV6-1|TRBJ1-6
TGTGCCAGCATCATCACAGGGGCCTATAATTCACCCCTCCACTTT
CASIITGAYNSPLHF
>TRBD1|NA|TRBV19|TRBJ1-5
TGTGCCAGTTCCGGGACAGGGCTGCAGCCCCAGCATTTT
CASSGTGLQPQHF
>NA|NA|TRBV9|TRBJ2-7
TGTGCCAGCAGCCTGGGGAGCCCCTACGAGCAGTACTTC
CASSLGSPYEQYF
>TRBD1|NA|TRBV28|TRBJ1-2
TGTGCCAGCACTCTAGGGGACAGTCTAAACTATGGCTACACCTTC
CASTLGDSLNYGYTF
>NA|NA|TRBV27|TRBJ2-5
TGTGCCAGCAGTTTGACGGGGGAGGTCCTCCAAGAGACCCAGTACTTC
CASSLTGEVLQETQYF
>TRBD2|NA|TRBV11-3|TRBJ2-1
TGTGCCAGCAGCCCCGGGGGGGACAACCTCCTCAATGAGCAGTTCTTC
CASSPGGDNLLNEQFF
>TRBD1|NA|TRBV5-1|TRBJ2-7
TGCGCCAGCAGCCCGGGACAGGACTACGAGCAGTACTTC
CASSPGQDYEQYF
>NA|once|TRBV11-3|TRBJ2-3
TGTGCCAGCAGCCCTCCCTTCACAGATACGCAGTATTTT
CASSPPFTDTQYF
>TRBD2|NA|TRBV10-2|TRBJ2-5
TGCGCCAGCAGCGATTCGGGACTAGCGGGAGCAGAGACCCAGTACTTC
CASSDSGLAGAETQYF
>NA|NA|TRBV2|TRBJ1-2
TGTGCCAGCGGCCGGGGAGACGCTTACGGCTACACCTTC
CASGRGDAYGYTF
>TRBD1|once|TRBV19|TRBJ1-4
TGTGCCAGTAGTATGGGGGGGACAGGAGAAGGTGAAAAACTGTTTTTT
CASSMGGTGEGEKLFF
>NA|few|TRBV5-4|TRBJ2-7
TGTGCCAGCAGATCAAGAGGCGGGTCGACCTACGAGCAGTACTTC
CASRSRGGSTYEQYF
>NA|NA|TRBV13|TRBJ1-4
TGTGCCAGCAGCGCCCGGGACACAAATGAAAAACTGTTTTTT
CASSARDTNEKLFF